One and the same sample provided the 18 T cell receptor beta chains below, sequenced in a study of T cells in Graves' hyperthyroidism and ophthalmopathy. Amplification of TCR beta CDR3 regions was performed using RNA transcripts as template. First-round RT-PCR targeting the TCR CDR3 was performed with the HTBI primer set. From the multiplex PCR reads, TCRdb called clonotypes with MiXCR, one entry per CDR3 protein. Of under 350,000 distinct CDR3 sequences listed, around a fifth were seen once; the top ten hold 50%. The sample comprised blood. Receptors were obtained from a woman between 45 and 60 years old with Graves' hyperthyroidism.

The chain has TRBV6-9 and TRBJ1-4, with 8 bases matching TRBD1. Germline-derived CDR1 and CDR2 are MNHGY and SVAAGI. The CDR3 is 14 amino acids. The V and J ends lost 3 bases and 15 bases, in that order; junction bases with no gene match: 12. CDR3 amino acids: CASSYGTGSSVVFF. CDR3 nucleotides: TGTGCCAGCAGTTACGGGACAGGTTCTTCGGTCGTGTTTTTT.

Only a few counts were recorded for this clonotype. The chain employs TRBV12-3 or TRBV12-4 and TRBJ2-1, with D hard to call. CDR3 length equals 17 residues. The V and J ends lost 2 bases and 0 bases respectively, with 14 bases between them. This CDR3 reads CASSLYPPRSSYNEQFF. The CDR3 DNA reads as TGTGCCAGCAGTTTATACCCACCTAGATCCTCCTACAATGAGCAGTTCTTC.

This clonotype was counted at least ten times. This chain links TRBV12-3 or TRBV12-4 with TRBJ2-2; the D call may be TRBD1 or TRBD2 (7 bases each). The CDR3 totals 15 residues. V dropped 5 bases and J dropped 3 bases, with 13 bases sitting between them. The CDR3 spells CASSQGGVHTGELFF. The DNA of the CDR3 is TGTGCCAGCAGTCAGGGGGGGGTACACACCGGGGAGCTGTTTTTT.

CDR3 region: CASSYRPPGQGDQPQHF. In DNA form, the CDR3 reads TGTGCCAGCAGTTACCGTCCTCCGGGACAGGGCGATCAGCCCCAGCATTTT. The chain links TRBV2 to TRBJ1-5; 9 bases are shared with TRBD1. The V segment lost 5 bases and the J segment 5 bases; nucleotides outside the gene matches: 13. There are 17 residues in the CDR3. From germline, CDR1 is SNHLY and CDR2 FYNNEI.

This clonotype was observed a few times. The chain recombines TRBV30 with TRBJ1-3; D gene unclear. V was clipped by 1 base and J by 2 bases, with 6 bases between them. The CDR3 is 13 amino acids. Looked up from germline, CDR1 is GTSNPN and CDR2 is SVGIG (reference sequence). Here the CDR3 reads CAWSAVTGNTIYF. CDR3 DNA: TGTGCCTGGAGTGCTGTAACTGGAAACACCATATATTTT.

The table lists this clonotype with a few counts. The rearrangement links TRBV27 to TRBJ1-2, with 7 bases matching TRBD1. J was trimmed by 3 bases and V by 3 bases; bases with no gene match: 7. CDR3 size: 15 residues. Germline CDR1 is MNHEY and CDR2 is SMNVEV (reference sequence). The CDR3 loop is CASSLKGTADYGYTF. As DNA, the CDR3 is TGTGCCAGCAGTTTGAAAGGGACAGCCGACTATGGCTACACCTTC.

In this sample, this clonotype turned up many times. The rearrangement joins TRBV20-1 to TRBJ2-1; 7 bases agree with TRBD1. CDR1 and CDR2 from the germline V gene are DFQATT and SNEGSKA (reference sequence). The length of the CDR3 is 14 residues. Trimming took 8 bases from V and 4 from J; bases not matched to a gene: 11. The CDR3 region is CSPFRDSVYNEQFF. CDR3 nucleotide sequence: TGCAGTCCGTTCCGGGACAGCGTATACAATGAGCAGTTCTTC.

This clonotype was counted many times. The V gene is TRBV5-1, the J gene TRBJ2-1, with 7 bases identical to TRBD1. Losses at the gene ends were 1 base for V and 5 bases for J; bases not matched to a gene: 6. Germline loops: CDR1 SGHRS, CDR2 YFSETQ. The CDR3 length is 15 residues. The CDR3 region has the DNA TGCGCCAGCAGCTTGAGGGGACAGAGTCACAATGAGCAGTTCTTC. Translation gives CASSLRGQSHNEQFF.

The chain combines TRBV25-1 with TRBJ1-3, with 7 bases lining up with TRBD1. Germline CDR1 and CDR2: MGHDK and SYGVNS. Germline trimming cut 5 bases from V and 5 bases from J; bases unmatched to any gene: 9. The CDR3 length is 15 residues. The CDR3 sequence: CASSRTGTARNTIYF. The CDR3 nucleotides read TGTGCCAGCAGTAGAACCGGGACAGCAAGAAACACCATATATTTT.

In this sample, this clonotype turned up a few times. The rearrangement uses TRBV10-3 and TRBJ2-1, with D possibly TRBD2 on 7 matching bases. Germline lookup yields CDR1 ENHRY and CDR2 SYGVKD. The CDR3 loop spans 13 amino acids. Trimming removed 11 bases from V and 2 bases from J, with 13 bases in between. The CDR3 is CAAGALTYNEQFF. The CDR3 DNA follows: TGTGCCGCGGGGGCCCTAACCTACAATGAGCAGTTCTTC.

This clonotype was seen ten or more times. The chain links TRBV10-2 to TRBJ1-1, with unresolved D. The V end lost 2 bases, the J end lost 1 base, and 8 bases lay between the germline ends. There are 14 residues in the CDR3. Looked up from germline, CDR1 is WSHSY and CDR2 is SAAADI. DNA for the CDR3: TGCGCCAGCAGTGAGGCCATCGGGAACACTGAAGCTTTCTTT. Protein: CASSEAIGNTEAFF.

This clonotype was detected ten times or more. V and J are TRBV28 and TRBJ1-1; D gene unclear. Trimming took 3 bases from V and 0 from J, leaving 8 bases between them. Germline V gene data show CDR1 as MDHEN and CDR2 as SYDVKM. CDR3 length: 14 amino acids. CDR3 amino acids: CASSFTALNTEAFF. In nucleotides, the CDR3 is TGTGCCAGCAGTTTCACTGCGCTGAACACTGAAGCTTTCTTT.

This clonotype was counted at least ten times. The chain joins TRBV5-1 to TRBJ2-2; 11 nucleotides match TRBD2. The CDR3 spans 15 residues. After removal of 3 bases from V and 7 bases from J, the junction contained 5 bases not matched to a gene. Germline V gives CDR1 SGHRS, CDR2 YFSETQ. The CDR3 region has the DNA TGCGCCAGCAGCTCACTAGCGGGAGTGAACGGGGAGCTGTTTTTT. Protein product: CASSSLAGVNGELFF.

This clonotype came up a few times. The chain links TRBV20-1 to TRBJ1-2; no reliable D call. Germline values: CDR1 DFQATT, CDR2 SNEGSKA (reference sequence). The CDR3 is 14 amino acids. Between the trimmed V and J ends, which lost 1 base and 5 bases, there was a span of 14 bases. The CDR3 sequence: CSARVVGREYGYTF. The CDR3 coding sequence is TGCAGTGCTAGAGTTGTGGGGAGGGAGTATGGCTACACCTTC.

This clonotype was seen many times. The chain joins TRBV5-8 to TRBJ2-7, with TRBD2 matching over 13 bases. This CDR3 is 15 amino acids long. Germline lookup yields CDR1 SGHTS and CDR2 YDEGEE. Trimming cost V 0 bases and J 7 bases; bases outside gene matches: 4. The CDR3 region is CASSLAGLAGQEQYF. Written as DNA, the CDR3 is TGTGCCAGCAGCTTGGCGGGACTAGCGGGGCAGGAGCAGTACTTC.

This clonotype was seen only a few times. The genes are TRBV18 and TRBJ1-2; D ambiguous. Trimming stripped 4 bases from V and 3 bases from J, with 9 bases between. Germline V gene data show CDR1 as KGHSH and CDR2 as LQKENI. The CDR3 totals 13 residues. CDR3 bases: TGTGCCAGCTCACGGCGTGGGGACTATGGCTACACCTTC. Residues: CASSRRGDYGYTF.

This clonotype was detected many times. The V gene is TRBV11-2, the J gene TRBJ2-1, with D tentatively TRBD1 (7 bases). Germline V lookup: CDR1 SGHAT, CDR2 FQNNGV. The CDR3 consists of 14 residues. V lost 1 base, J lost 8 bases, and 12 bases lay in between. CDR3: CASSLAGRGDEQFF. CDR3 DNA sequence: TGTGCCAGCAGCTTAGCCGGCAGGGGGGATGAGCAGTTCTTC.

The chain uses TRBV4-1 and TRBJ2-1; D might be TRBD1 or TRBD2, each matching 5 bases. Germline V gene data show CDR1 as MGHRA and CDR2 as YSYEKL. This CDR3 comprises 16 residues. Trimming left V 1 base short and J 1 base short, with 11 bases between. The CDR3 loop is CASSQGWGSSYNEQFF. As DNA, the CDR3 is TGCGCCAGCAGCCAAGGGTGGGGGTCTTCCTACAATGAGCAGTTCTTC.